This T cell receptor (beta chain) appears in the sequencing data of a study of memory CD4+ T cells and cytomegalovirus serostatus. Points from the study as a whole: CD4+ memory repertoires contained about 40% of the 164 reported CMV TCRbeta sequences.

As for this clone: Its specificity is not known.

This table comes from immunoSEQ multiplex PCR, and its TCRdb copy is limited to in-frame clones, with some not included. Found here are around 63,000 clones, over 60% of them singletons; the top ten hold approximately 0.54%. Single viable CD3+CD4+CD8-CD45RO+ cells were sorted as the memory CD4+ T cells. The receptor's source is an adult in good health and CMV-seronegative. Some clones in this sample may be carry-over from other donors' samples. The source material was memory CD4+ T cells from blood.

The DNA for the CDR3 is TGTGCCAGCAGACCCTCGGGCACAGATACGCAGTATTTT. Amino acids: CASRPSGTDTQYF. The chain has TRBV19 and TRBJ2-3; D gene uncertain. V lost 9 bases and J lost 1, with 11 bases in between. Per germline, CDR1 LNHDA and CDR2 SQIVND (reference sequence). This CDR3 is 13 amino acids long. The entire variable domain, with the rest obtained from reference TRBV19 and TRBJ2-3, is as follows: DGGITQSPKYLFRKEGQNVTLSCEQNLNHDAMYWYRQDPGQGLRLIYYSQIVNDFQKGDIAEGYSVSREKKESFPLTVTSAQKNPTAFYLCASRPSGTDTQYFGPGTRLTVL.